The sequence of this T cell receptor beta chain was determined in a study of shared clonotypes between healthy human individuals. Whole-study context: The donor group consisted of a couple of women and three men, aged 18 to 49. General study findings and limits: An effect of sequencing depth on clonotype sharing among donors was expected. Rarefaction showed sorted-subset sequencing was incomplete despite large depth.

CD4+ cells were split into CD45RA+ naive and CD45RA-negative memory subsets. The table came from immunoSEQ multiplex PCR; TCRdb's copy has only in-frame clones and leaves some out. The sample comprises about 600,000 clones, about 97% of which are singletons, and approximately 0.057% rests with the top ten. Germline-derived CDR1 and CDR2 are SGHRS and YFSETQ. CDR3 length: 17 residues. Trimming cost V 0 bases and J 0 bases; bases outside gene matches: 0. About this clone itself: Antigen specificity is unknown. Other DNA sequences in the same sample also yield this CDR3.

The chain uses TRBV5-1 and TRBJ2-3, with 14 bases fitting TRBD2. The sequenced sample was naive CD4+ T cells sorted from blood. Subset specified: CD45RA+ positively selected. The TCR originated in a woman aged 30 to 39 in good health. CDR3 in DNA: TGCGCCAGCAGCTTGGGACTAGCGGGAGGGAGCACAGATACGCAGTATTTT. Its translation is CASSLGLAGGSTDTQYF.